Below, 22 T cell receptor beta chains from the same sample are listed, as sequenced in a study of T cells after yellow fever vaccination. TCRdb ran MiXCR on the 5' RACE reads and lists one entry per CDR3 protein. The data hold some 68,000 distinct CDR3 sequences, with about 7% observed a single time. Sample: CD8+ T cells sorted from PBMCs, taken around 45 days after the first yellow fever vaccination. The receptor source for this set is a man in his late teens or twenties who received the YFV17D yellow fever vaccine.

This clonotype was picked up many times. V and J are TRBV5-1 and TRBJ2-1; a possible D gene is TRBD1 (5 bases). Trimming cost V 4 bases and J 7 bases, with 9 bases left between them. CDR1 and CDR2 (germline): SGHRS, YFSETQ. There are 12 residues in the CDR3. The CDR3 reads CASSGQGNEQFF. The CDR3 bases are TGCGCCAGCAGCGGCCAGGGTAATGAGCAGTTCTTC. Full variable domain (missing parts from reference TRBV5-1 and TRBJ2-1): KAGVTQTPRYLIKTRGQQVTLSCSPISGHRSVSWYQQTPGQGLQFLFEYFSETQRNKGNFPGRFSGRQFSNSRSEMNVSTLELGDSALYLCASSGQGNEQFFGPGTRLTVL.

Many counts were recorded for this clonotype. The chain employs TRBV7-9 and TRBJ1-2; D is possibly TRBD1 (6 bases). CDR1 and CDR2 from the germline V gene are SEHNR and FQNEAQ (reference sequence). Trimming cost V 5 bases and J 7 bases, with 17 bases left between them. This CDR3 has 14 amino acids. The DNA for the CDR3 is TGTGCCAGCAGCCCGCCGACGGGGGCGCCTGGCTACACCTTC. Translated: CASSPPTGAPGYTF.

This clonotype was counted at least ten times. This chain links TRBV6-1 with TRBJ2-1, with TRBD1 identical over 8 bases. Germline assignment: CDR1 MNHNS and CDR2 SASEGT. The CDR3 runs 16 residues. V lost 4 bases to trimming and J lost 0 bases; unmatched junction nucleotides: 5. CDR3 sequence reads: CASSGTGTGSYNEQFF. CDR3 bases: TGTGCCAGCAGTGGGACAGGGACCGGCTCCTACAATGAGCAGTTCTTC.

CDR3 bases: TGTGCCAGCAGCTTATATTCGCCGTTCTCAGGGATGGCCTACTATGGCTACACCTTC. Translating gives CASSLYSPFSGMAYYGYTF. V usage is TRBV11-2 and J usage is TRBJ1-2; D is perhaps TRBD1 (5 bases). The CDR3 contains 19 residues. The germline V gene encodes CDR1 SGHAT and CDR2 FQNNGV. V lost 2 bases and J 3 bases, leaving 25 bases between the germline ends. Complete variable domain (other parts from reference TRBV11-2 and TRBJ1-2): EAGVAQSPRYKIIEKRQSVAFWCNPISGHATLYWYQQILGQGPKLLIQFQNNGVVDDSQLPKDRFSAERLKGVDSTLKIQPAKLEDSAVYLCASSLYSPFSGMAYYGYTFGSGTRLTVV.

The V call is TRBV5-1, the J call TRBJ1-1, with a possible D match to TRBD1 (6 bases). V gave up 0 bases and J gave up 0 bases, with 15 bases separating them. CDR1 and CDR2 (germline): SGHRS, YFSETQ. The CDR3 loop spans 17 amino acids. CDR3 loop: CASSLGTDLAMNTEAFF. CDR3 coding DNA: TGCGCCAGCAGCTTGGGGACAGATCTTGCCATGAACACTGAAGCTTTCTTT.

This clonotype was counted at least ten times. The CDR3 DNA follows: TGTGCCAGCAGCATGGATTCCTACGAGCAGTACGTC. Translation gives CASSMDSYEQYV. V usage is TRBV28 and J usage is TRBJ2-7, with unresolved D. The CDR3 sequence is 12 residues long. V was trimmed by 6 bases and J by 1 base, leaving 7 bases between them. Germline V lookup: CDR1 MDHEN, CDR2 SYDVKM.

This clonotype was observed at least ten times. The V call is TRBV7-2, the J call TRBJ2-2; D unclear. Between the trimmed V and J ends, which lost 4 bases and 6 bases, there was a span of 9 bases. Germline V CDR1 and CDR2: SGHTA, FQGNSA. The length of the CDR3 is 13 residues. The CDR3 nucleotides read TGTGCCAGCAGCTGGGTCGCACCCGGGGAGCTGTTTTTT. It yields the protein CASSWVAPGELFF.

This clonotype was picked up a small number of times. This rearrangement joins TRBV5-4 to TRBJ2-1; 11 positions agree with TRBD2. The junction had 9 bases not matched to a gene; V was cut back by 7 bases and J by 6 bases. In germline, CDR1 is SGHNT, CDR2 YYREEE (reference sequence). The CDR3 is made up of 15 amino acids. In DNA form, the CDR3 reads TGTGCCAGCGCGGGCCCGGGACTAGCGGCCAATGAGCAGTTCTTC. It encodes CASAGPGLAANEQFF.

The chain links TRBV19 to TRBJ2-6; D is perhaps TRBD2 (7 bases). The CDR3 spans 18 residues. Looked up from germline, CDR1 is LNHDA and CDR2 is SQIVND (reference sequence). Trimming cost V 7 bases and J 0 bases, with 19 bases left between them. This CDR3 is CASTKRRGGPSGANVLTF. DNA for the CDR3: TGTGCCAGTACTAAAAGGAGGGGGGGCCCCTCTGGGGCCAACGTCCTGACTTTC.

As for this clonotype: This may stem from a read error, because a much larger clone lies one nucleotide away. This chain links TRBV29-1 with TRBJ2-2; D possibly matches TRBD1 or TRBD2 (5 bases each). The CDR3 is made up of 13 amino acids. Germline-derived CDR1 and CDR2 are SQVTM and ANQGSEA. This CDR3 is CSATGEGTGEMFF. CDR3 DNA: TGCAGCGCGACGGGTGAGGGGACCGGGGAGATGTTTTTT.

This clonotype was counted ten times or more. The chain combines TRBV6-4 with TRBJ2-3; either TRBD1 or TRBD2 may supply D (5 bases each). Trimming left V 5 bases short and J 0 bases short, with 12 bases between. The CDR3 covers 15 residues. Germline values: CDR1 MRHNA, CDR2 SNTAGT. The CDR3 is CASSPWGTSTDTQYF. DNA for the CDR3: TGTGCCAGCAGTCCGTGGGGGACCAGCACAGATACGCAGTATTTT.

The V call is TRBV7-6, the J call TRBJ2-1, with TRBD1 as a possible D gene (5 bases). The V gene lost 3 bases and the J gene lost 6 bases, with 12 bases spanning the gap. CDR1 is SGHVS, CDR2 FNYEAQ, per germline. This CDR3 region has 14 residues. The CDR3 sequence: CASSFLGRVNEQFF. CDR3 DNA sequence: TGTGCCAGCAGCTTTTTAGGCAGGGTCAATGAGCAGTTCTTC.

This clonotype has a count of ten or more. The chain carries TRBV27 and TRBJ2-1; 9 nucleotides line up with TRBD1. In germline, CDR1 is MNHEY, CDR2 SMNVEV (reference sequence). J lost 6 bases, V lost 5 bases, and 11 bases had no gene match. The CDR3 covers 16 residues. The CDR3 coding sequence is TGTGCCAGCAGTGTTGGAATGGGGACAGGGCCCAATGAGCAGTTCTTC. Translation gives CASSVGMGTGPNEQFF.

This clonotype was counted ten times or more. V gene TRBV12-3 or TRBV12-4 combines with J gene TRBJ2-1; D unclear. The length of the CDR3 is 11 residues. Trimming cost V 3 bases and J 14 bases, with 11 bases left between them. CDR3 in DNA: TGTGCCAGCAGTTTTTCGTCAGGAAAGTTCTTC. Residues: CASSFSSGKFF.

This clonotype was seen many times. The V call is TRBV12-3 or TRBV12-4, the J call TRBJ1-1, with 7 bases that match TRBD1. The CDR3 totals 14 residues. V gave up 8 bases and J gave up 1 base; unmatched junction bases: 7. CDR3 DNA sequence: TGTGCCAGCTCCACTCCAGGGGGGAACACTGAAGCTTTCTTT. Translating it yields CASSTPGGNTEAFF.

This clonotype appeared a few times. The CDR3 is CASRSYRGANTEAFF. The DNA for the CDR3 is TGTGCCAGCAGGTCTTACAGGGGGGCAAACACTGAAGCTTTCTTT. The V gene is TRBV27, the J gene TRBJ1-1; 8 bases align to TRBD1. CDR1 and CDR2 (germline): MNHEY, SMNVEV (reference sequence). This CDR3 is built from 15 residues. After removal of 6 bases from V and 2 bases from J, the junction contained 8 bases not matched to a gene.

This clonotype was seen many times. The CDR3 loop reads CSLTRQGKGFF. In nucleotides, the CDR3 is TGCAGCCTGACCCGTCAGGGTAAGGGGTTCTTC. This rearrangement joins TRBV29-1 to TRBJ2-1; D is possibly TRBD1 (5 bases). The CDR3 totals 11 residues. Looked up from germline, CDR1 is SQVTM and CDR2 is ANQGSEA. V lost 8 bases and J lost 15, with 20 bases in between.

This clonotype was found many times. The CDR3 DNA is TGTGCCAGCAGTCGACAGGGAAACGAGCAGTACGTC. Amino acids: CASSRQGNEQYV. V is TRBV12-3 or TRBV12-4 and J is TRBJ2-7; TRBD1 agrees at 7 bases. V shed 5 bases and J 5 bases; nucleotides not matched to a gene: 3. The CDR3 is made up of 12 amino acids.

This clonotype was seen ten or more times. The chain uses TRBV7-2 and TRBJ1-6; no definite D call. The length of the CDR3 is 16 residues. Deletions cut 0 bases from V and 3 bases from J, with 9 bases between. Per germline, CDR1 SGHTA and CDR2 FQGNSA. The CDR3 DNA reads as TGTGCCAGCAGCTTAGCGAGGGCAATCTATAATTCACCCCTCCACTTT. Protein product: CASSLARAIYNSPLHF.

With respect to this clonotype: This may arise from a read error, as a much more abundant clone is one base away. The chain has TRBV29-1 and TRBJ1-6; D perhaps matches TRBD1 (5 bases). The CDR3 is 13 residues long. The V gene's germline CDR1 is SQVTM and CDR2 ANQGSEA. The CDR3 DNA sequence: TGCAGCGTTGCCGGGGGGGTGGATTCACACCTCCACTTT. It codes for CSVAGGVDSHLHF.

This clonotype has at least ten counts. The chain links TRBV6-6 to TRBJ1-1; no firm D call. Trimming took 2 bases from V and 3 from J, leaving 7 bases between them. The CDR3 is 13 amino acids. Germline CDR1 and CDR2: MNHNY and SVGAGI (reference sequence). The CDR3 DNA reads as TGTGCCAGCAGTTACATCCTGGACACTGAAGCTTTCTTT. This codes for CASSYILDTEAFF.

The chain carries TRBV11-2 and TRBJ2-3; 8 nucleotides agree with TRBD2. CDR3 length: 17 amino acids. Germline V gene data show CDR1 as SGHAT and CDR2 as FQNNGV. The trim removed 5 bases at V and 0 bases at J, leaving 10 bases unmatched. CDR3 in amino acids: CASSPLGRGASTDTQYF. DNA of the CDR3: TGTGCCAGCAGCCCCCTGGGGCGGGGGGCCAGCACAGATACGCAGTATTTT.